This T cell receptor (beta chain) was captured in a study of OX40 agonist ivuxolimab in advanced cancers. Across the study: Ivuxolimab, an agonist antibody against OX40 (CD134), was given to patients. Patients undergoing dose escalation presented with hepatocellular carcinoma, melanoma, renal cell or head and neck cancer. Findings and caveats of the study: At 0.1 to 3.0 mg/kg, CD4+ and CD8+ blood T cells expanded clonally by week 6.

Here immunoSEQ multiplex PCR was the method, and the copy in TCRdb shows in-frame clones only, minus some. This table has around 92,000 clones, about 92% appearing once. This clone was seen more than once but under ten times. The antigen is not known. The CDR3 totals 13 residues. Trimming pared 2 bases from V and 7 bases from J, leaving 12 bases between. Germline CDR1 reads SQVTM; CDR2 reads ANQGSEA. J is TRBJ1-5 and V is TRBV29-1; perhaps TRBD1 as D (5 bases). This material consisted of CD4+ or CD8+ T cells sorted from blood, taken in a trial of the OX40 agonist ivuxolimab. The source is an adult with an advanced solid tumor such as melanoma, head and neck, liver or kidney cancer. The CDR3 sequence: CSVESQRGQPQHF. The CDR3 DNA reads TGCAGCGTTGAATCACAGAGGGGACAGCCCCAGCATTTT.